This T cell receptor beta chain was recovered during a study of blood T cell repertoires in COVID-19. Clones were sequenced by immunoSEQ multiplex PCR, and TCRdb holds only the in-frame ones, with some missing. The table includes approximately 120,000 clones, over 60% detected once. CDR1 is KGHSH, CDR2 LQKENI, per germline. The CDR3 totals 14 residues. Trimming took 3 bases from V and 4 from J; bases not matched to a gene: 5. The chain combines TRBV18 with TRBJ1-2; the match to TRBD1 covers 7 bases. What was sequenced was peripheral blood. The source is a human donor in a cohort sampled during active or convalescent COVID-19. CDR3 residues: CASSPTRDSYGYTF. The CDR3, as DNA: TGTGCCAGCTCACCGACCCGGGACAGCTATGGCTACACCTTC.